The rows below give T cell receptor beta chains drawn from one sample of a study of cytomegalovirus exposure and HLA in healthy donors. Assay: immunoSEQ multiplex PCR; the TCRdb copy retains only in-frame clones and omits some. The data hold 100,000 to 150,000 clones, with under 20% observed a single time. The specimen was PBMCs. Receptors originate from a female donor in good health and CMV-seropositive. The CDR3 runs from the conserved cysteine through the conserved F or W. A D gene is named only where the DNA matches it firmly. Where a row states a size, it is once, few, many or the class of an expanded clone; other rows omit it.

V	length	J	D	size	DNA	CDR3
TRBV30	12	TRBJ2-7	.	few	TGTGCCTGGAGTCAGGGGTTCTACGAGCAGTACTTC	CAWSQGFYEQYF
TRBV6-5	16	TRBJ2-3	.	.	TGTGCCAGCAGTTACTCTCCAGGTTTTCTTACAGATACGCAGTATTTT	CASSYSPGFLTDTQYF
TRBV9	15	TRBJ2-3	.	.	TGTGCCAGCAGCGTAGCAATAAACTCAGCGGATACGCAGTATTTT	CASSVAINSADTQYF
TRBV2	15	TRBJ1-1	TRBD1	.	TGTGCCAGCATCAAAACCAGGACAGGGAACACTGAAGCTTTCTTT	CASIKTRTGNTEAFF
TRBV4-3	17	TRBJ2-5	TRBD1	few	TGCGCCAGCAGCCGCACCTGGACAGGGGGAGGAGGAGAGACCCAGTACTTC	CASSRTWTGGGGETQYF
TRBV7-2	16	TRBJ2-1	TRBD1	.	TGTGCCAGCAGCTCAGCCGGGACAGGGGTCTACAATGAGCAGTTCTTC	CASSSAGTGVYNEQFF
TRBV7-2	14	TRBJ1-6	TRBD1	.	TGTGCCAGCAGCTTAGAGTACAGGGGATCACCCCTCCACTTT	CASSLEYRGSPLHF
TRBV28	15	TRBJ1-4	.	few	TGTGCCAGCAGTATCGGACAGTTCGGTATCGAAAAACTGTTTTTT	CASSIGQFGIEKLFF
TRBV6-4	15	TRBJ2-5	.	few	TGTGCCAGCAGTGTCACGGCGGGAATAGGAGAGACCCAGTACTTC	CASSVTAGIGETQYF
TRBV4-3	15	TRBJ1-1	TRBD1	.	TGCGCCAGCAGCCAAAGGGGGACAGGGAGGACTGAAGCTTTCTTT	CASSQRGTGRTEAFF
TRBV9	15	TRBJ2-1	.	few	TGTGCCAGCAGCAAAGGGGGGGGGTACTACAATGAGCAGTTCTTC	CASSKGGGYYNEQFF
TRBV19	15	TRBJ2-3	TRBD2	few	TGTGCCAGTAGGAGACTAGCGCCAAGCACAGATACGCAGTATTTT	CASRRLAPSTDTQYF
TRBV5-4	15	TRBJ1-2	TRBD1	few	TGTGCCAGCAGCTTGGGGGTTGGGGACAGGGGCGGCTACACCTTC	CASSLGVGDRGGYTF
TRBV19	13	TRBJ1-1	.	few	TGTGCCAGTAGTAAGGGACAGAACACTGAAGCTTTCTTT	CASSKGQNTEAFF
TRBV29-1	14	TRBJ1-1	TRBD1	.	TGCAGCGTTCCCAGGGGGTACTTGAACACTGAAGCTTTCTTT	CSVPRGYLNTEAFF
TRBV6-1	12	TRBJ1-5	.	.	TGTGCCAGCAGACAGGGAAACCAGCCCCAGCATTTT	CASRQGNQPQHF
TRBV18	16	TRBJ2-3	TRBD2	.	TGTGCCAGCTCTCTCGGACTAGCGGCTGTCACAGATACGCAGTATTTT	CASSLGLAAVTDTQYF
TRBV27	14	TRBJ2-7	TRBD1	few	TGTGCCAGCAGTCGGGACAGGACCGCTGGGGAGCAGTACTTC	CASSRDRTAGEQYF
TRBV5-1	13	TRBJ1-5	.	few	TGCGCCAGCAGCTTACTGGCTAGTCAGCCCCAGCATTTT	CASSLLASQPQHF
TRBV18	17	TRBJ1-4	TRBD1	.	TGTGCCAGCTCACCACCGTCAACAGGGGGAAGTAGGGAAAAACTGTTTTTT	CASSPPSTGGSREKLFF
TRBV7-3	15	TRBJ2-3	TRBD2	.	TGTGCCAGCAGCTTATCTAGCGGGCCATCTAATACGCAGTATTTT	CASSLSSGPSNTQYF
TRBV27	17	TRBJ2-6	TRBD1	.	TGTGCCAGCAGTCCCAAAGCAGACAGGGCTGGGGCCAACGTCCTGACTTTC	CASSPKADRAGANVLTF